This T cell receptor beta chain was sequenced in a study of T cell responses to AZD1222 COVID-19 vaccine (dated by TCRdb to 2020 to 2022). For context, the study as a whole: A total of 230 to 250 trial participants underwent TCR sequencing, of whom some 210 received two doses of AZD1222 and 26 received two doses of the MenACWY control vaccine. Trial participants were enrolled by age into subgroups of 18-55, 56-69 and 70-plus years, and around 150, 29 and 61 TCR-sequenced participants, respectively, were included in these subgroups.

Broader findings and caveats from the paper: Nearly half of unique spike-specific TCRs reportedly recognized epitopes outside regions mutated in the B.1.351 and B.1.1.7 variants. Participants were mostly white British, with more females than males. The authors suggested clonal diversity may have been underestimated. Only five or six AZD1222 recipients were SARS-CoV-2 seropositive at baseline, limiting conclusions about previously exposed vaccinees. Because no day 14 peak-response samples were available, repertoires were characterized only after the peak T cell response. In the small 56-69-year group, the increase in depth fell short of significance, most likely because of low power. Vaccine-associated CD4 TCRs spanned the whole spike protein, with dominant responses in regions 160-218 and 743-854. Spike-specific TCR breadth and depth rose significantly after two AZD1222 doses compared with day 0 and with MenACWY recipients.

The CDR3 regions of human TCRbeta chains were analyzed by immunosequencing. The authors processed their data as follows. Repertoire TCRs were matched against a reference library of SARS-CoV-2-specific TCRs generated with the MIRA antigen-specificity platform. Breadth meant the fraction of unique TCRs that were SARS-CoV-2-associated, whereas depth meant the fraction of total T cells that were SARS-CoV-2-associated. Each spike-specific TCR was assigned to its reactive spike region and to a CD4 or CD8 class using the MIRA data. Log10-transformed breadth and depth values were compared by one-way ANOVA with Sidak's multiple comparisons tests. TCRdb carries this immuneACCESS record with in-frame sequences only. Its versions omit some clonotypes, under half of them owing to an unresolved V gene in the studies checked, with the rest unexplained. That table supplies the V and J calls and clone size; D and trimming were determined from the DNA. The sample yields roughly 150,000 clones; around 90% were counted once. Of the sample, approximately 6.2% falls within the top ten clones.

V and J are trimmed by 3 bases and 4 bases, and the gene matches miss 2 bases of the junction. The CDR3 covers 13 residues, taking in both the cysteine and the phenylalanine. Only the CDR3 DNA is retained, 39 bases long and in frame from the first base. From a lookup of the germline V gene, CDR1 and CDR2 are SQVTM and ANQGSEA. Explained via the paper, the time point label denotes: about 28 days (+/-7) after the second vaccine dose. Because spike-specific TCR depth and breadth did not differ between the two schedules, AZD1222 recipients who got a second dose at roughly 4 weeks were pooled with those who got a second dose at roughly 12 weeks. Vaccinee samples were obtained from the UK trials COV001 and COV002, which included a single-blind randomized controlled phase 2/3 trial of AZD1222 (ChAdOx1 nCoV-19) in healthy adults. For TCRbeta chain sequencing, PBMC samples from trial participants were taken at day 0 and at day 28 after the second dose.

In the case of this clone: What this receptor recognizes is not known. No base quality information exists; no much larger clone differs at one position.

Recombination connected TRBV29-1 to TRBJ2-3; TRBD1 agrees with 9 junctional bases. The source of this sequence is an adult who received the AZD1222 COVID-19 vaccine. Source: peripheral blood, taken 28 days after the second AZD1222 dose. The bases read TGCAGCGTTGAGACAGGGGGGGCAGATACGCAGTATTTT. This gives the protein CSVETGGADTQYF.